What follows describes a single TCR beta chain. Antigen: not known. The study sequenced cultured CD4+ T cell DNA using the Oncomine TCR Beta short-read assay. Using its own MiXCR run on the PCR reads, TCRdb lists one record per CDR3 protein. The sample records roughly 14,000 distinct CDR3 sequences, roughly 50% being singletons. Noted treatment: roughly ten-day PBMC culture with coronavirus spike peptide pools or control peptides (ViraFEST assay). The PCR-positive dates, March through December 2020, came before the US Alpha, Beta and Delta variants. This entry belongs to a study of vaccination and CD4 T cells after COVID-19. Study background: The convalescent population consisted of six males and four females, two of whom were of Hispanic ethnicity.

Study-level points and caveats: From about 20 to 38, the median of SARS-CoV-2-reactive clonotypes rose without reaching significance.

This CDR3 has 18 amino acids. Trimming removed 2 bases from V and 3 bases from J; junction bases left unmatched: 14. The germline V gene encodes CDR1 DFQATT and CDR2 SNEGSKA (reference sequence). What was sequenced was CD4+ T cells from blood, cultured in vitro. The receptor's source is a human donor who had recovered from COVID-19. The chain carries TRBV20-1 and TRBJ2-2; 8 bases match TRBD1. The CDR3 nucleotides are TGCAGTGCTAGATCGTTCGCATTCGGACAGGGATACACCGGGGAGCTGTTTTTT. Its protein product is CSARSFAFGQGYTGELFF.